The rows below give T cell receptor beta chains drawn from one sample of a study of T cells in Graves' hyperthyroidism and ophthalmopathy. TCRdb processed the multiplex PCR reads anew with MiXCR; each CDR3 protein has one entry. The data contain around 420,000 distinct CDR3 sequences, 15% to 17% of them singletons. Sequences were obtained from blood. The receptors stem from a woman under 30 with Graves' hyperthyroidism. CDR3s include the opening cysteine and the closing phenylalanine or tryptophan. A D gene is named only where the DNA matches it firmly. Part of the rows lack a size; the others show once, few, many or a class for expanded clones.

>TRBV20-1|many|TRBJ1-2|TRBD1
CSAEGDRAQGDGYTF
TGCAGTGCCGAAGGGGACAGAGCCCAGGGAGATGGCTACACCTTC
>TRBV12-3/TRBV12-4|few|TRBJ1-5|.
CASSSQYQLQHF
TGTGCCAGCAGTTCTCAGTATCAGCTCCAGCATTTT
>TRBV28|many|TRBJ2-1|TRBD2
CASSSPGLAGEHPYNEQFF
TGTGCCAGCAGTTCTCCGGGACTAGCGGGAGAGCATCCCTACAATGAGCAGTTCTTC
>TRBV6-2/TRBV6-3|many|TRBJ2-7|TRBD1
CASSAPGTVYEQYF
TGTGCCAGCAGTGCACCCGGGACAGTTTACGAGCAGTACTTC
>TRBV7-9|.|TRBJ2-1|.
CASRFSRDEQFF
TGTGCCAGCAGGTTCAGTCGGGATGAGCAGTTCTTC
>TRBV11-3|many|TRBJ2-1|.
CASSLAPTSNEQFF
TGTGCCAGCAGCTTAGCCCCCACTAGCAATGAGCAGTTCTTC
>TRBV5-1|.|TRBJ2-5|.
CASSYYQETQYF
TGCGCCAGCAGCTACTACCAAGAGACCCAGTACTTC
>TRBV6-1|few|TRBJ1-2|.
CATTTQPGTYGYTF
TGTGCCACGACCACGCAGCCAGGCACCTATGGCTACACCTTC
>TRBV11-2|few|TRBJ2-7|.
CASRDYTYEQYF
TGTGCCAGCAGGGATTATACCTACGAGCAGTACTTC
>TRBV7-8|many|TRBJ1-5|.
CASSGGDTSSNQPQHF
TGTGCCAGCAGCGGAGGGGACACTTCCAGCAATCAGCCCCAGCATTTT
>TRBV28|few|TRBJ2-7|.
CASTQTGGGHYEQYF
TGTGCCAGCACCCAAACGGGGGGCGGTCACTACGAGCAGTACTTC
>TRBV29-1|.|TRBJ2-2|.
CSVEDLGGTGELFF
TGCAGCGTTGAAGATTTGGGGGGCACCGGGGAGCTGTTTTTT
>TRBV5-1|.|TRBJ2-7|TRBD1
CASSLDGTGMDEQYF
TGCGCCAGCAGCTTGGATGGGACAGGGATGGACGAGCAGTACTTC
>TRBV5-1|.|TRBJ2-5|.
CASSPGGHKETQYF
TGCGCCAGCAGCCCGGGTGGCCACAAAGAGACCCAGTACTTC